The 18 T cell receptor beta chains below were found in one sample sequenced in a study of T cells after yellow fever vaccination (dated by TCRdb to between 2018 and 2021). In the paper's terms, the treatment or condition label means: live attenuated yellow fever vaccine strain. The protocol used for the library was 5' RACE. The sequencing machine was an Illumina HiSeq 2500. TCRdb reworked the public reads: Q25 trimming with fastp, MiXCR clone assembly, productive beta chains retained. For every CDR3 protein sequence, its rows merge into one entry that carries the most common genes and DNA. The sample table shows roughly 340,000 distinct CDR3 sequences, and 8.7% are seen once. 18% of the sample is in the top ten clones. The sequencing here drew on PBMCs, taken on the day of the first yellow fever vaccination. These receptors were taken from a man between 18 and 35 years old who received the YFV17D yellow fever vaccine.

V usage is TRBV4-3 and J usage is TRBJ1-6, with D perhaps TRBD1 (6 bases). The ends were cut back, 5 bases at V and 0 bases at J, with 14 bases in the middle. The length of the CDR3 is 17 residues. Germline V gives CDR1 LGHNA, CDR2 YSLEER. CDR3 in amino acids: CASSKRTVSSYNSPLHF. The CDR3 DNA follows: TGCGCCAGCAGCAAAAGGACAGTAAGCTCCTATAATTCACCCCTCCACTTT.

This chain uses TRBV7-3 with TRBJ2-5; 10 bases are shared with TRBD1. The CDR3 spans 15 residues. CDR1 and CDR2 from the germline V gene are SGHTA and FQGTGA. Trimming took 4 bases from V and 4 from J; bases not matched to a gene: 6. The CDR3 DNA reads TGTGCCAGCAGCTCGAGACAGGGGGCACGAGAGACCCAGTACTTC. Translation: CASSSRQGARETQYF.

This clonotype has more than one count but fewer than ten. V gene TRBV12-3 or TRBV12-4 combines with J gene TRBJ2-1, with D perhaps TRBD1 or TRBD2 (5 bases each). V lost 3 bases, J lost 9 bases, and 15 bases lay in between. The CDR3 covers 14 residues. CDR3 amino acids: CASSFRDGLGEQFF. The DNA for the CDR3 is TGTGCCAGCAGTTTTAGGGACGGATTGGGTGAGCAGTTCTTC.

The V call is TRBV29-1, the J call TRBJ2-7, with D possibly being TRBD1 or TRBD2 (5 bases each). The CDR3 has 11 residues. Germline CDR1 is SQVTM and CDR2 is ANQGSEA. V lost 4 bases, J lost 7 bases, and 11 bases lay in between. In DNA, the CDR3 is TGCAGCGTTGGTGAGGGGCGGGAGCAGTACTTC. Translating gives CSVGEGREQYF.

This CDR3 reads CASSSEDQPQHF. CDR3 nucleotide sequence: TGTGCCAGCTCGAGCGAGGATCAGCCCCAGCATTTT. This chain connects TRBV7-9 to TRBJ1-5; no clear D gene. Trimming removed 8 bases at V and 5 bases at J, with 10 bases between. The germline CDR1 and CDR2 sequences are SEHNR and FQNEAQ (reference sequence). There are 12 residues in the CDR3.

This chain's CDR3 is CASSWTGFYEQYF. For the CDR3, the DNA is TGTGCCAGCAGTTGGACAGGGTTCTACGAGCAGTACTTC. The gene calls are TRBV12-3 or TRBV12-4 and TRBJ2-7, with TRBD1 matching over 8 bases. The CDR3 contains 13 residues. After removal of 4 bases from V and 3 bases from J, the junction contained 2 bases not matched to a gene.

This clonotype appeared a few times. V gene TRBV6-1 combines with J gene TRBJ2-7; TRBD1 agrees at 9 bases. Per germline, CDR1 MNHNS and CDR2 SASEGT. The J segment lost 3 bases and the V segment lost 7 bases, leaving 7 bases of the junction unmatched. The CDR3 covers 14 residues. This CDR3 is CASIKTGGNYEQYF. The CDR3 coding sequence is TGTGCCAGCATCAAAACAGGGGGCAACTACGAGCAGTACTTC.

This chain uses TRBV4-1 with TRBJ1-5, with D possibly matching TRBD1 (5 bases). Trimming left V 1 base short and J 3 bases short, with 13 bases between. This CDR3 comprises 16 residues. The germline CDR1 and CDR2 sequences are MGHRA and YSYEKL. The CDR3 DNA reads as TGCGCCAGCAGCCAAGTATCGGCCAGGGCCAATCAGCCCCAGCATTTT. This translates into CASSQVSARANQPQHF.

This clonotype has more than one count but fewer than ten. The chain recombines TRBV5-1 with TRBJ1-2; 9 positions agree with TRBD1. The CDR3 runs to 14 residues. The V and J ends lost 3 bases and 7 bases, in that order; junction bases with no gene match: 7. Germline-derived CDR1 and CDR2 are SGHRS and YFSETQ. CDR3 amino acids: CASSWGQGATGYTF. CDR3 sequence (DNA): TGCGCCAGCAGCTGGGGACAGGGCGCAACTGGCTACACCTTC. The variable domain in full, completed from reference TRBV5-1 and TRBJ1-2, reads KAGVTQTPRYLIKTRGQQVTLSCSPISGHRSVSWYQQTPGQGLQFLFEYFSETQRNKGNFPGRFSGRQFSNSRSEMNVSTLELGDSALYLCASSWGQGATGYTFGSGTRLTVV.

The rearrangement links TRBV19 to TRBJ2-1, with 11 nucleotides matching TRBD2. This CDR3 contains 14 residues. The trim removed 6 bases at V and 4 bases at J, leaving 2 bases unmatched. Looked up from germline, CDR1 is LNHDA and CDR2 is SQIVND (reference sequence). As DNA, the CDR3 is TGTGCCAGTAGGGCTAGCGGGGGGTACAATGAGCAGTTCTTC. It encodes CASRASGGYNEQFF.

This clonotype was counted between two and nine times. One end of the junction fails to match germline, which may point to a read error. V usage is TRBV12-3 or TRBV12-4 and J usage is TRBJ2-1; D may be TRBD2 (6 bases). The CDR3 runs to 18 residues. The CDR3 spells CARSLTRGFTGSYNEQFF. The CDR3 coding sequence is TGTGCCCGCAGTCTAACCCGGGGGTTTACTGGGTCCTACAATGAGCAGTTCTTC.

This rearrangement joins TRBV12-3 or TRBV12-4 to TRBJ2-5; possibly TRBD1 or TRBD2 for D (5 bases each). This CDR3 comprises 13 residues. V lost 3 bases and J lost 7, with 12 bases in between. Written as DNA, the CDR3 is TGTGCCAGCAGTTTCACTAGGGGTGCGACCCAGTACTTC. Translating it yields CASSFTRGATQYF.

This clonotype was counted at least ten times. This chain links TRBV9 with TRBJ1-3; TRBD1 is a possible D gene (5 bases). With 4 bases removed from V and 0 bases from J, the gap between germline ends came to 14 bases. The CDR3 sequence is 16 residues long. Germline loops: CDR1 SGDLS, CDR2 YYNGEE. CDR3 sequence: CASSPFEGSSGNTIYF. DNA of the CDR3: TGTGCCAGCAGCCCATTCGAGGGGAGCTCTGGAAACACCATATATTTT.

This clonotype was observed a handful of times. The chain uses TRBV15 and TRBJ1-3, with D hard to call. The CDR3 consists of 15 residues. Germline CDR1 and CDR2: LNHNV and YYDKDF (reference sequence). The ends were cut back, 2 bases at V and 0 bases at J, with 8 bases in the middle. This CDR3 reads CATSRIPDSGNTIYF. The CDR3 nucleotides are TGTGCCACCAGCAGAATCCCGGACTCTGGAAACACCATATATTTT.

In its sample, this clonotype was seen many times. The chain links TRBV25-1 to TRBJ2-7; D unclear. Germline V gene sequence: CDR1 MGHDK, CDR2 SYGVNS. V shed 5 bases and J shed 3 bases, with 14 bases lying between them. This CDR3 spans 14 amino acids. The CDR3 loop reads CASSPQTPHYEQYF. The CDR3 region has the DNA TGTGCCAGCAGTCCACAAACTCCGCACTACGAGCAGTACTTC.

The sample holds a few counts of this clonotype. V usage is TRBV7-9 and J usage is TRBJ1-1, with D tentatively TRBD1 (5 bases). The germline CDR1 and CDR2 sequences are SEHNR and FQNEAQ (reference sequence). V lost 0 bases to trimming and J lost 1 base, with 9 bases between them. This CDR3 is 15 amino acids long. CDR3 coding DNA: TGTGCCAGCAGCTTAGCAAAGGGGACGAACACTGAAGCTTTCTTT. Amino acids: CASSLAKGTNTEAFF. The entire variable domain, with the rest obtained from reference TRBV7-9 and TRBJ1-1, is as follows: DTGVSQNPRHKITKRGQNVTFRCDPISEHNRLYWYRQTLGQGPEFLTYFQNEAQLEKSRLLSDRFSAERPKGSFSTLEIQRTEQGDSAMYLCASSLAKGTNTEAFFGQGTRLTVV.

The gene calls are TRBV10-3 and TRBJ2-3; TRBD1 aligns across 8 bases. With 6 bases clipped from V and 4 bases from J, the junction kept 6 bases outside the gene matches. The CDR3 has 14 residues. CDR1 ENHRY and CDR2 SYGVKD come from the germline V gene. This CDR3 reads CAIRGQGMADTQYF. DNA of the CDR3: TGTGCCATCAGAGGACAGGGAATGGCAGATACGCAGTATTTT.

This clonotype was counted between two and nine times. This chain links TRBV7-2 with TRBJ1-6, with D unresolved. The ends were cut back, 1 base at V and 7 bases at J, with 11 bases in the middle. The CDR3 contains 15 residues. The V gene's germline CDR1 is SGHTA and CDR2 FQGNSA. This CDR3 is CASSLVAGGNSPLHF. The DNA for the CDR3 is TGTGCCAGCAGCTTAGTGGCGGGTGGAAATTCACCCCTCCACTTT.